A selection of T cell receptor beta chains follows, all from one sample in a study of blood T cell repertoires in COVID-19. Sequencing used immunoSEQ multiplex PCR; TCRdb keeps in-frame clones, though not all of them. This table has fewer than 200,000 clones, 65% to 80% appearing once. Specimen: PBMCs or T cells enriched from blood (not recorded which). The receptor set was obtained from a woman aged 70-85 years in a cohort exposed to, infected with or recovered from COVID-19 (not recorded which). CDR3s leave out the opening cysteine and the closing phenylalanine or tryptophan. Rows give clone size only sometimes, using once, few, many, or a class for an expanded clone.

clone_size,j_call,v_call,cdr3_aa
NA,TRBJ2-3,TRBV19,ASSLGGTLTDTQY
NA,TRBJ1-4,TRBV2,ASRDRGTNEKLF
NA,TRBJ1-1,TRBV2,ASRRQQGTNTEAF
NA,TRBJ2-5,TRBV5-8,ASSATGLGGETQY
NA,TRBJ1-5,TRBV28,ASIAISGQGDQPQH
NA,TRBJ1-2,TRBV5-1,ASSLRGDYGYT
NA,TRBJ2-7,TRBV6-5,ASKEGMGGPYEQY
NA,TRBJ2-1,TRBV3-1/TRBV3-2,ASSQVRQGGRF
NA,TRBJ1-3,TRBV6-5,ASGGTVSGNTIY
few,TRBJ1-5,TRBV19,ASSRTARNQPQH
many,TRBJ2-2,TRBV10-1,ASSESGTVLRELF
once,TRBJ2-5,TRBV6-2/TRBV6-3,ASSRGVMAETQY
NA,TRBJ1-6,TRBV6-5,ASDRYNSPLH
NA,TRBJ2-1,TRBV24-1,ATSDHSLGAYNEQF
NA,TRBJ2-1,TRBV11-3,ASSLGLHNEQF
few,TRBJ1-5,TRBV18,ASSPGQGTNQPQH
NA,TRBJ2-3,TRBV2,ASREGGGDTQY
few,TRBJ1-1,TRBV10-3,AISESGGSITEAF
NA,TRBJ2-3,TRBV6-5,ASSYSGTGTDTQY
NA,TRBJ2-1,TRBV7-3,ASSLMASGGSYNEQF
NA,TRBJ2-3,TRBV30,AWSGVAGGTDTQY
once,TRBJ2-2,TRBV28,ASSLDSGRAVGTGELF
few,TRBJ1-3,TRBV27,ASSLRFGRGLGNTIY
NA,TRBJ1-6,TRBV6-5,ASSYSSSYNSPLH
NA,TRBJ1-2,TRBV7-9,ASSSWTGEDYGYT